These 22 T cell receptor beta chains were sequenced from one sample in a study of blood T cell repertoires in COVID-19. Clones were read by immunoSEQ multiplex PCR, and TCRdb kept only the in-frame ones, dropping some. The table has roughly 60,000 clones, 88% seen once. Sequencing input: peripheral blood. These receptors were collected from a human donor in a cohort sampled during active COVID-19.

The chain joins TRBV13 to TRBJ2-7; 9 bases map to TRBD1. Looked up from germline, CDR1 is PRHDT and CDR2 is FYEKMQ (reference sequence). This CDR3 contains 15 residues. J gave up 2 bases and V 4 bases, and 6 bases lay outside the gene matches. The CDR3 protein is CASSSVRDRAYEQYF. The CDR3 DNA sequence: TGTGCCAGCAGCTCGGTCCGGGACAGGGCCTACGAGCAGTACTTC.

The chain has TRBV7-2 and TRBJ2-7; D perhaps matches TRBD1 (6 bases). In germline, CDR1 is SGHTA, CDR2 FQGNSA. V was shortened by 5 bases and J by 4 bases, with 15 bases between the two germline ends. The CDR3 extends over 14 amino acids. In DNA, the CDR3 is TGTGCCAGCAGCCAGGGGCCCGCCAGGTACGAGCAGTACTTC. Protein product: CASSQGPARYEQYF.

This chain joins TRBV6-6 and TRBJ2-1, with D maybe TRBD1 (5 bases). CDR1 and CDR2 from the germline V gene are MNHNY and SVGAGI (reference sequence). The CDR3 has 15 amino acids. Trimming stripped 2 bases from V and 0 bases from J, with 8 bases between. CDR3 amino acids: CASSYVRGSYNEQFF. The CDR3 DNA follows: TGTGCCAGCAGTTACGTAAGGGGCTCCTACAATGAGCAGTTCTTC.

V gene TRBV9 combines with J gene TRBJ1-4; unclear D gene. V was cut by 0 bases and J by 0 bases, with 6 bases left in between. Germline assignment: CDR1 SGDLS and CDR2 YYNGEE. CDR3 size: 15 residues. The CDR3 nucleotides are TGTGCCAGCAGCGTAGGGGCTGCAACTAATGAAAAACTGTTTTTT. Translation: CASSVGAATNEKLFF.

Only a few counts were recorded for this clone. This CDR3 is CATLGGNQPQHF. CDR3 nucleotides: TGTGCCACCCTAGGGGGCAATCAGCCCCAGCATTTT. The V gene is TRBV6-6, the J gene TRBJ1-5, with D maybe TRBD1 (5 bases). There are 12 residues in the CDR3. Germline CDR1 and CDR2: MNHNY and SVGAGI (reference sequence). The V end was cut by 10 bases, the J end by 2 bases, with 9 bases between.

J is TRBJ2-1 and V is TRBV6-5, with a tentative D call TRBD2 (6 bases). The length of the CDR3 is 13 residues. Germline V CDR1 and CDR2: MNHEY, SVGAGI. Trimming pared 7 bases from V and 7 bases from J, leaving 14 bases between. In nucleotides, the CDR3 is TGTGCCAGCATAGGCGGGGATGGGAATGAGCAGTTCTTC. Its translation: CASIGGDGNEQFF.

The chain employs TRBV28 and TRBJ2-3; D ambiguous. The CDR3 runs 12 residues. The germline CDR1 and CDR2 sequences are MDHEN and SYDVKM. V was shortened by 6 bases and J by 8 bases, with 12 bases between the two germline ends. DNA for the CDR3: TGTGCCAGCAGCCCTTCCTATAGTACGCAGTATTTT. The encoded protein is CASSPSYSTQYF. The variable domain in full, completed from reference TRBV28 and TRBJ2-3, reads DVKVTQSSRYLVKRTGEKVFLECVQDMDHENMFWYRQDPGLGLRLIYFSYDVKMKEKGDIPEGYSVSREKKERFSLILESASTNQTSMYLCASSPSYSTQYFGPGTRLTVL.

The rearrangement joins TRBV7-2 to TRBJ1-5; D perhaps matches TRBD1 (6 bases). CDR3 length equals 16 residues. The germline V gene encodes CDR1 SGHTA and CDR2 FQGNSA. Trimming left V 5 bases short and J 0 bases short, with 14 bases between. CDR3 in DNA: TGTGCCAGCAGCCTGCGAGGGGGGGGTAGCAATCAGCCCCAGCATTTT. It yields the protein CASSLRGGGSNQPQHF.

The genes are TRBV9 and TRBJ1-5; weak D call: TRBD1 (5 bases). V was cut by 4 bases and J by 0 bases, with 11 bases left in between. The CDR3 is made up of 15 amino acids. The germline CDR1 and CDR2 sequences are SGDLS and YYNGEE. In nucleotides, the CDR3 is TGTGCCAGCAGCCCCCGGGGGGATAGCAATCAGCCCCAGCATTTT. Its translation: CASSPRGDSNQPQHF.

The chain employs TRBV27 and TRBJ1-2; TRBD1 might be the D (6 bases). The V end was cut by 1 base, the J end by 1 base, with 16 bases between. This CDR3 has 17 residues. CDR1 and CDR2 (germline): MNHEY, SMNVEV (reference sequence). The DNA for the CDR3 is TGTGCCAGCAGTTTATATTCGACAGGCGCCCTTAACTATGGCTACACCTTC. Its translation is CASSLYSTGALNYGYTF.

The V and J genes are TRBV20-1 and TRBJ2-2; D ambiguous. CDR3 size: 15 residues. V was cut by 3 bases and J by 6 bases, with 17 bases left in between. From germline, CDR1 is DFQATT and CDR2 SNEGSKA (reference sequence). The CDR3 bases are TGCAGTGCTAGTCATCCGAACAGTGGGTCCGGGGAGCTGTTTTTT. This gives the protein CSASHPNSGSGELFF.

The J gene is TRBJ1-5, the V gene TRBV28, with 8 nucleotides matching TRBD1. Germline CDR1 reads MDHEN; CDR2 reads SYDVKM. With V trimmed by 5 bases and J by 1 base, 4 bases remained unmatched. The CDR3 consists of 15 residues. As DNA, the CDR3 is TGTGCCAGCAGTGCAGGGGGCGCAAGCAATCAGCCCCAGCATTTT. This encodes CASSAGGASNQPQHF.

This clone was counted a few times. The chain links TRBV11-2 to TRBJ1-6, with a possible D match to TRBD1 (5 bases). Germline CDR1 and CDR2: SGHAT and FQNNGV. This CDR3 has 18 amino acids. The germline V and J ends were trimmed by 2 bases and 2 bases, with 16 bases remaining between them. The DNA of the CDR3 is TGTGCCAGCAGCTTAAGACAGACTTCTCGCACCTATAATTCACCCCTCCACTTT. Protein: CASSLRQTSRTYNSPLHF.

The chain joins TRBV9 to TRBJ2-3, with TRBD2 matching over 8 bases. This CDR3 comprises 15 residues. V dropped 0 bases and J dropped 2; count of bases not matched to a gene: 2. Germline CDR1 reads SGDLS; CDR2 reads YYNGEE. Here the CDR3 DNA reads TGTGCCAGCAGCGTAGCTAGCGGGTTCACAGATACGCAGTATTTT. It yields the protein CASSVASGFTDTQYF.

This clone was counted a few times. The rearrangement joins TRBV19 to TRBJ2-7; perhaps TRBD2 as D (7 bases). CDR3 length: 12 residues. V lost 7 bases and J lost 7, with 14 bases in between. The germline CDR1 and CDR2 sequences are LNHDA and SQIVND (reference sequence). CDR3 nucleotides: TGTGCCAGTACCGCGGGGGCCTCGGAGCAGTACTTC. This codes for CASTAGASEQYF.

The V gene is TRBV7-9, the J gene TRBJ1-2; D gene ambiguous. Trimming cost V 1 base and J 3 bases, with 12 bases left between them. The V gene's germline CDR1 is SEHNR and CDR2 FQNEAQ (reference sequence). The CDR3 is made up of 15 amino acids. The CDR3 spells CASSLVGRDDYGYTF. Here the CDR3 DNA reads TGTGCCAGCAGCTTAGTGGGGAGGGATGACTATGGCTACACCTTC.

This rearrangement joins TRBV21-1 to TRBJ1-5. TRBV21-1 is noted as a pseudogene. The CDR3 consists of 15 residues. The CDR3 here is CASTRWRRLIQPQHF. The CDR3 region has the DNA TGTGCCAGCACCCGGTGGAGGAGGTTAATCCAGCCCCAGCATTTT.

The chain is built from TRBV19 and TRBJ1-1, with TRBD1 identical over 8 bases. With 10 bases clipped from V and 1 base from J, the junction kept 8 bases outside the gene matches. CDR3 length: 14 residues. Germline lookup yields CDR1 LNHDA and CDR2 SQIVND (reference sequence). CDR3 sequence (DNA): TGTGCCACCTCAACAGGGGGTGGGAACACTGAAGCTTTCTTT. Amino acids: CATSTGGGNTEAFF.

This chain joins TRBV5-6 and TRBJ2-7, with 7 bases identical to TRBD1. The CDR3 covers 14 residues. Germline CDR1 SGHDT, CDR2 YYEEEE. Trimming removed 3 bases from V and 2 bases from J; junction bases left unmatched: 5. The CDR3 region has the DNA TGTGCCAGCAGCTGGACAGGCTCTGCCTACGAGCAGTACTTC. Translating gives CASSWTGSAYEQYF.

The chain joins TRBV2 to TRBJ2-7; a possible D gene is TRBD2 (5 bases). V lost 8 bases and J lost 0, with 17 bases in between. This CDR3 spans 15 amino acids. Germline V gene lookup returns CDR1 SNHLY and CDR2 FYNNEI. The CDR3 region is CASRDPTTNSYEQYF. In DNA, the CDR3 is TGTGCCAGCCGGGATCCCACTACTAACTCCTACGAGCAGTACTTC. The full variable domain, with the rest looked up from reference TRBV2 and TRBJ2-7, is EPEVTQTPSHQVTQMGQEVILRCVPISNHLYFYWYRQILGQKVEFLVSFYNNEISEKSEIFDDQFSVERPDGSNFTLKIRSTKLEDSAMYFCASRDPTTNSYEQYFGPGTRLTVT.

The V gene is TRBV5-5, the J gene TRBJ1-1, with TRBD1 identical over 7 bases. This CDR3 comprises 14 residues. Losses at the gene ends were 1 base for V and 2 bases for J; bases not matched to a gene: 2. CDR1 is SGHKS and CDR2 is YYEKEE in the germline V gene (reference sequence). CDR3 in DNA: TGTGCCAGCAGCTTGCGAGGGGGCAACACTGAAGCTTTCTTT. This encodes CASSLRGGNTEAFF.

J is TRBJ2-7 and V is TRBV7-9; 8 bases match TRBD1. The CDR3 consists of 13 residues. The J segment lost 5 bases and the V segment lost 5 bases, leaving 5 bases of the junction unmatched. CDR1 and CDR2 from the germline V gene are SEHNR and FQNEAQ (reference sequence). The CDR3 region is CASSPGQGNEQYF. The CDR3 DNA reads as TGTGCCAGCAGCCCCGGACAGGGAAACGAGCAGTACTTC. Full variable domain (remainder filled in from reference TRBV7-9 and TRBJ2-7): DTGVSQNPRHKITKRGQNVTFRCDPISEHNRLYWYRQTLGQGPEFLTYFQNEAQLEKSRLLSDRFSAERPKGSFSTLEIQRTEQGDSAMYLCASSPGQGNEQYFGPGTRLTVT.